These 16 T cell receptor beta chains came from one sample sequenced in a study of response to subunit inactivated influenza vaccine. TCRdb independently ran MiXCR on the RT-PCR reads; one entry per CDR3 protein. The repertoire includes roughly 700,000 distinct CDR3 sequences, around 14% of them detected once, and approximately 6.5% sits in the top ten. The sequencing here drew on PBMCs from blood, taken 14 to 15 days before vaccination. These receptor sequences come from a man aged 50 to 59 who received an inactivated influenza vaccine.

V and J are TRBV12-3 or TRBV12-4 and TRBJ2-5, with D possibly being TRBD1 (6 bases). With 3 bases removed from V and 3 bases from J, the gap between germline ends came to 11 bases. This CDR3 has 14 amino acids. The CDR3 reads CASSLRQVKETQYF. The CDR3 nucleotides are TGTGCCAGCAGTTTGAGACAGGTCAAAGAGACCCAGTACTTC.

Ten or more counts support this clonotype. This chain connects TRBV18 to TRBJ2-1; D not certain. This CDR3 is 13 amino acids long. CDR1 is KGHSH and CDR2 is LQKENI in the germline V gene. Trimming pared 6 bases from V and 4 bases from J, leaving 10 bases between. DNA for the CDR3: TGTGCCAGCTCTCGTACAGCTTACAATGAGCAGTTCTTC. Residues: CASSRTAYNEQFF. The variable domain in full, with the rest retrieved from reference TRBV18 and TRBJ2-1, is NAGVMQNPRHLVRRRGQEARLRCSPMKGHSHVYWYRQLPEEGLKFMVYLQKENIIDESGMPKERFSAEFPKEGPSILRIQQVVRGDSAAYFCASSRTAYNEQFFGPGTRLTVL.

The chain combines TRBV6-2 or TRBV6-3 with TRBJ2-7; D gene uncertain. Trimming pared 4 bases from V and 3 bases from J, leaving 7 bases between. This CDR3 contains 12 residues. Per germline, CDR1 MNHEY and CDR2 SVGEGT. CDR3 DNA: TGTGCCAGCAGTTTCAATTTCTACGAGCAGTACTTC. It specifies CASSFNFYEQYF.

This clonotype was recorded a few times. This chain uses TRBV4-3 with TRBJ2-7; 8 bases agree with TRBD2. Losses at the gene ends were 4 bases for V and 4 bases for J; bases not matched to a gene: 6. Germline V gene lookup returns CDR1 LGHNA and CDR2 YSLEER. This CDR3 has 14 residues. The CDR3 here is CASSPFGGAYEQYF. The CDR3 DNA is TGCGCCAGCAGCCCGTTCGGGGGGGCTTACGAGCAGTACTTC.

This clonotype showed up just a few times. This sequence joins TRBV4-1 and TRBJ2-7, with D unclear. This CDR3 is 16 amino acids long. The V gene's germline CDR1 is MGHRA and CDR2 YSYEKL. Trimming cost V 1 base and J 5 bases, with 18 bases left between them. The CDR3 spells CASSQATGKFIHEQYF. CDR3 sequence (DNA): TGCGCCAGCAGCCAAGCGACTGGGAAATTTATCCACGAGCAGTACTTC.

V is TRBV4-2 and J is TRBJ1-2, with 7 positions matching TRBD1. CDR3 length: 15 residues. J lost 3 bases, V lost 5 bases, and 9 bases had no gene match. CDR1 is LGHNA and CDR2 is YNFKEQ in the germline V gene. CDR3 in amino acids: CASSRSGGRDYGYTF. Written as DNA, the CDR3 is TGTGCCAGCAGCAGATCAGGGGGGAGAGACTATGGCTACACCTTC.

A remark on this clonotype: The junction and the germline gene differ at one end; a read error may be behind it. The rearrangement uses TRBV12-3 or TRBV12-4 and TRBJ1-2, with unresolved D. The CDR3 totals 14 residues. The CDR3 region has the DNA TGTGCCAGCAGCCATACGTCCCTCCGGACCCCTTTCTCCTTC. Translating gives CASSHTSLRTPFSF.

The rearrangement links TRBV25-1 to TRBJ1-2; a weak D match, TRBD1 (6 bases). This CDR3 has 11 amino acids. Germline CDR1 is MGHDK and CDR2 is SYGVNS. Between the trimmed V and J ends, which lost 5 bases and 7 bases, there was a span of 8 bases. This chain's CDR3 is CASSTGFGYTF. Written as DNA, the CDR3 is TGTGCCAGCAGTACAGGGTTTGGCTACACCTTC.

The table lists this clonotype with many counts. The CDR3 loop is CAGAGDSEKLFF. The CDR3 DNA is TGTGCCGGGGCAGGGGATTCTGAAAAACTGTTTTTT. V gene TRBV30 combines with J gene TRBJ1-4, with D possibly being TRBD1 (6 bases). Germline V lookup: CDR1 GTSNPN, CDR2 SVGIG (reference sequence). This CDR3 comprises 12 residues. The germline V and J ends were trimmed by 8 bases and 7 bases, with 14 bases remaining between them. Together with reference TRBV30 and TRBJ1-4, the CDR3 gives the full variable domain: SQTIHQWPATLVQPVGSPLSLECTVEGTSNPNLYWYRQAAGRGLQLLFYSVGIGQISSEVPQNLSASRPQDRQFILSSKKLLLSDSGFYLCAGAGDSEKLFFGSGTQLSVL.

The chain employs TRBV5-1 and TRBJ2-5; TRBD2 agrees at 8 bases. Germline CDR1 reads SGHRS; CDR2 reads YFSETQ. The trim removed 4 bases at V and 5 bases at J, leaving 10 bases unmatched. The CDR3 has 15 amino acids. For the CDR3, the DNA is TGCGCCAGCAGCGTGGGACTAGTCGGGACGGAGACCCAGTACTTC. Translation gives CASSVGLVGTETQYF.

V is TRBV20-1 and J is TRBJ2-1; 10 positions agree with TRBD2. Germline V gives CDR1 DFQATT, CDR2 SNEGSKA (reference sequence). The CDR3 is 15 amino acids. J gave up 3 bases and V 3 bases, and 5 bases lay outside the gene matches. The CDR3: CSASQLAGLYNEQFF. The CDR3 DNA follows: TGCAGTGCTAGCCAACTAGCGGGGCTCTACAATGAGCAGTTCTTC.

In DNA, the CDR3 is TGCGCCAGCACCCTTAGCGGGTATGACACAGATACGCAGTATTTT. Residues: CASTLSGYDTDTQYF. The V call is TRBV5-1, the J call TRBJ2-3; TRBD2 agrees at 7 bases. V was clipped by 6 bases and J by 2 bases; unmatched bases: 9. CDR1 SGHRS and CDR2 YFSETQ come from the germline V gene. The CDR3 consists of 15 residues.

This chain joins TRBV5-6 and TRBJ2-5; the match to TRBD1 covers 8 bases. The CDR3 is made up of 17 amino acids. V was pared by 3 bases and J by 5 bases, with 15 bases of the junction left unmatched. Germline values: CDR1 SGHDT, CDR2 YYEEEE. CDR3 nucleotides: TGTGCCAGCAGCTCACCCAGGGGACAGGTTATGGGGGAGACCCAGTACTTC. It translates to CASSSPRGQVMGETQYF.

The J gene is TRBJ2-1, the V gene TRBV29-1; D is uncertain. The CDR3 is made up of 12 amino acids. Deletions cut 3 bases from V and 9 bases from J, with 12 bases between. The germline V gene encodes CDR1 SQVTM and CDR2 ANQGSEA. The CDR3 nucleotides are TGCAGCGTTGAGCCGTTGATCGGTGAGCAGTTCTTC. This translates into CSVEPLIGEQFF.

This clonotype appeared many times. This rearrangement joins TRBV28 to TRBJ2-5; 7 bases agree with TRBD1. The CDR3 is made up of 14 amino acids. Germline CDR1 reads MDHEN; CDR2 reads SYDVKM. V dropped 5 bases and J dropped 5; count of bases not matched to a gene: 8. CDR3 sequence reads: CASSQDRVGETQYF. CDR3 nucleotide sequence: TGTGCCAGCAGTCAAGACAGGGTTGGCGAGACCCAGTACTTC.

Only a few counts were recorded for this clonotype. The gene calls are TRBV20-1 and TRBJ2-1, with 14 positions matching TRBD2. Germline CDR1 and CDR2: DFQATT and SNEGSKA (reference sequence). The CDR3 covers 16 residues. Trimming cost V 5 bases and J 5 bases; bases outside gene matches: 8. The CDR3 protein is CSARGTSGSTDNEQFF. The CDR3 DNA sequence: TGCAGTGCTCGAGGGACTAGCGGGAGTACCGACAATGAGCAGTTCTTC.